This TCR beta chain was profiled in a study of cytomegalovirus exposure and HLA in healthy donors (dated by TCRdb to 2016 to 2017). In terms of the full investigation: An earlier analysis of roughly 500 of the donors reported approximately 280 Gb of sequence data and roughly 120 million unique TCR beta sequences obtained from about 170 million T cells. Donor age, sex, ethnicity and CMV serostatus were compiled alongside the repertoire data. Class I and class II HLA loci were covered by the typing at four-digit resolution. The number of typed donors differed by locus: about 629-630 for A, B, C, DRB1 and DQB1; approximately 540 for DQA1; fewer than 610 for DPA1; and 400 to 480 for DPB1. Genome-wide SNP genotypes for about 55% of the roughly 670 donors were used in a later genetic analysis, which treated that subset as a discovery cohort. The study profiled the T cell repertoires of hundreds of subjects by immunosequencing and related them to cytomegalovirus serostatus. To predict cytomegalovirus infection status, the study combined high-throughput TCR immunosequencing, statistical association of individual TCRs with disease status, and machine learning. In the later analysis, no new phenotypic data were used to find candidate immune exposures; instead, reliance was placed on TCR beta sequences and their occurrence across donors. The study aimed to test whether signatures of past pathogen exposure could be identified by cataloging public T cell receptors. Approximately 300 gigabases of sequencing data and around 80 million unique TCR sequences made up an early release that covered several hundred HLA-typed donors. Of the roughly 400 genotyped donors, 81% fell in the genetic ancestry cluster associated with self-reported Caucasian donors. Across under 500 genotyped donors of the cohort, an average of about 200,000 unique TCR beta nucleotide sequences per donor were sequenced, and approximately 17% of those sequences were non-productive. In addition to the first cohort of several hundred subjects, a separate validation cohort of over 90 different subjects was used. Roughly 5 DR-DQ haplotypes were handled as single units for association and clustering because linkage in the cohort was strong. In an earlier analysis of roughly 580 of the donors, high-throughput TCR beta sequencing was used to judge whether each TCR beta V gene segment behaved as functional or pseudogenic. To study patterns of TCR occurrence, a later analysis re-analyzed previously published TCR beta repertoires from under 750 donors and added high-resolution HLA genotyping. All discovery cohort repertoires had been generated on a single sequencing platform. The investigation overall reported the following: The only immune exposure information available for the cohort was CMV serostatus. While some public TCRs were present in many individuals, most TCR sequences turned up only very rarely across donors. Over 15 rarely observed V segments, including chromosome 9 orphons, were excluded from the earlier analysis of almost 600 of the donors because counts were too low. A later genetic analysis associated a missense DCLRE1C variant with V-gene and J-gene trimming of TCR beta chains, and an independent cohort replicated the association. A total of some 180 TCR beta chains were listed by the study as associated with cytomegalovirus. A further reported finding was that TCR beta sequences accurately predicted the HLA-A and HLA-B alleles for most subjects in the first cohort. When HLA alleles, especially DR and DQ, strongly co-occurred, TCR associations were difficult to assign to individual alleles. Correlated functional status among segregating V segments might reflect linkage disequilibrium, but an unknown experimental factor could not be ruled out. Broadly in line with IMGT annotations, most TCR beta V segments showed up in productive rearrangements about 90% or about 30% of the time in an earlier analysis of under 700 of the donors. It was suggested by the authors that the approach could potentially be generalized to other disease states and immunological phenotypes. The classifier was reported to diagnose cytomegalovirus status with high specificity and sensitivity in both the original and validation cohorts. In a later analysis, several top co-occurrence clusters were reported to appear linked to parvovirus B19, influenza, CMV and Epstein-Barr virus. A later analysis found that most CMV-associated TCR beta chains appeared HLA-restricted, with HLA associations seemingly driven largely by CMV exposure. A few of the identified cytomegalovirus-associated TCR beta chains were confirmed in vitro to be specific for cytomegalovirus antigens. The sequencing pipeline was judged likely to have produced a cluster of highly shared sequence variants as a technical artifact. Some IMGT-functional V segments, including TRBV6-2 and TRBV6-3, could not be told apart with the 87-base-pair reads, so those segments were excluded. Specific HLA alleles were associated with over 15,000 TCR beta sequences at a false discovery rate of 0.05 in a later analysis. A later analysis found that TCR association rates varied across HLA loci, with DRB1 alleles showing the most associated TCRs and HLA-C alleles the fewest. The presence/absence analyses assumed that sequencing depth was roughly uniform across donors, and that assumption may not be true. In this cohort, only TCR beta chains were sequenced, and detectable features were limited by the absence of alpha or paired-chain data. Because HLA typing was missing for some donors at each locus, association tests included only the typed subset. In a later analysis, HLA-associated TCR beta chains were found to be more clonally expanded and to have lower generation probabilities than equally common non-associated chains. According to a later genetic analysis, donors in an Asian-associated ancestry cluster had fewer N-insertions in productive TCRs than the approximately 700-donor mean.

Comments on this clone: Which antigen it targets is not known. Base qualities are not at hand, and no much larger clone is one base apart.

In the germline V gene (reference sequence), CDR1 corresponds to MNHEY and CDR2 to SMNVEV. The trim is 6 bases for V and 7 bases for J, with a gap of 15 bases between the germline ends. The CDR3 spans 14 residues, from the cysteine through the phenylalanine. Just the 42-base CDR3 DNA is kept, in frame starting at base 1. In total, 600 or so healthy bone marrow donors made up the cohort. At the time of sampling, every cohort member was nominally healthy, though immune exposures that went unrecorded were likely present. The donor tested CMV seropositive and was one of the 289 seropositive cohort members. Each donor provided a peripheral blood sample, and peripheral blood mononuclear cells were used for TCR beta sequencing. Genomic DNA extraction from the blood cell samples was performed with the Qiagen DNeasy Blood Extraction Kit. The library was prepared using the immunoSEQ multiplex PCR assay. For the multiplex PCR, a mixture combining 60 forward primers for TCR Vbeta segments and 13 reverse primers for TCR Jbeta segments was used. The CDR3 region of rearranged TCR beta genes was amplified from genomic DNA by a multiplex PCR assay. The amplified TCR beta libraries were sequenced on the Illumina HiSeq System as 87-base-pair reads. The original methods were these. A later analysis tallied 70 million to 100 million unique TCR beta chains across the roughly 610 repertoires, and some 10 million of those chains were shared by two or more donors. To remove PCR and sequencing errors, raw reads were error-corrected and collapsed into unique sequences using a nearest-neighbor algorithm that merged closely related sequences. V, D and J gene segments were assigned by aligning CDR3 sequences to IMGT reference sequences. For a sequence to be retained, at least a six-nucleotide match to both a V gene segment and a J gene segment was required. A rearrangement counted as productive if the CDR3 had no stop codons and remained in frame with V and J, and every other rearrangement counted as non-productive. Following IMGT convention, CDR3 was defined as the stretch from the second conserved V-encoded cysteine up to the conserved J-encoded phenylalanine. In an earlier analysis of some 550 of the donors, sequences lacking an unambiguous match to a single V gene segment were excluded. In an earlier analysis of 587 of the donors, a V segment was called functional when productive rearrangements were above 56.7%, and segregating when the standard deviation between donors exceeded 5%. A statistical classification framework was built for diagnosing cytomegalovirus status from the catalog of TCR beta chain sequences. In a later analysis, TCR nucleotide sequences were compared against IMGT/GENE-DB human TR gene sequences so that V and J genes could be assigned. Using the TCRdist pipeline, a later analysis assigned CDR3 sequences along with most-parsimonious VDJ recombination scenarios. In a later analysis, every TCR beta chain was defined by the combination of its CDR3 amino acid sequence and its V-gene family, and reads without a unique V-gene family were dropped. In a later analysis, 500 to 700 highly shared, low-generation-probability nucleotide sequences were removed to address suspected cross-contamination and a sequencing artifact. A later analysis calculated a clonal expansion index for each public chain from normalized within-repertoire ranks of inferred template counts. Generation probabilities in a later analysis came from a VDJ recombination model fitted to out-of-frame rearrangements, and those results were checked against IGoR. In a later analysis, hypergeometric tests were used to score TCR-TCR, TCR-HLA and TCR-CMV co-occurrence, with a repertoire-size bias correction applied to TCR pairs. To estimate false discovery rates, a later analysis permuted the HLA or CMV assignments 20 times. In a later analysis, co-occurring TCRs were grouped using DBSCAN, with TCRdist sequence similarity added in when clustering inside HLA-allele-positive subsets. Repertoires with fewer than 30,000 or more than 120,000 public chains were left out of co-occurrence clustering, as were about 5 repertoires with anomalous nucleotide sharing. Sourced from immuneACCESS, this table was stored by TCRdb with only in-frame sequences that have V and J called. A share of the clones is absent; for the studies checked, an unresolved V gene accounts for under half, and the remainder has no known explanation. The DNA gave D and trimming, while V, J and clone size come from that table. The sample table records approximately 130,000 clones; 75% to 90% of these occur just once. Roughly 7.8% of the sample is held by the ten biggest clonotypes.

The rearrangement combines TRBV27 with TRBJ1-4; possibly the D gene is TRBD1, per 6 matching bases. The clonotype originates from a woman aged 45-65 years in good health and CMV-seropositive. The sample consisted of PBMCs. The DNA is as follows: TGTGCCAGCAGGAGAGGGGGGGCCGGTGAAAAACTGTTTTTT. Its product reads: CASRRGGAGEKLFF.